The 8 T cell receptor beta chains below come from one sample, sequenced in a study of T-cell reconstitution after alpha-beta-depleted transplantation in children. During its preparation, the TCRbeta library received unique molecular identifiers. TCRdb itself ran the PCR reads through MiXCR, one entry per CDR3 protein. The table records some 450,000 distinct CDR3 sequences, around two fifths of them present only once. Sequences were derived from PBMCs, sampled before TCRalphabeta/CD19-depleted stem cell transplant. The source of these receptors is a girl under 10 years old with aplastic anemia, due to receive a stem cell transplant.

This chain connects TRBV28 to TRBJ2-7; D possibly matches TRBD1 or TRBD2 (5 bases each). This CDR3 region has 14 residues. Germline CDR1 MDHEN, CDR2 SYDVKM. V lost 2 bases and J 5 bases, leaving 13 bases between the germline ends. CDR3 nucleotide sequence: TGTGCCAGCAGTTTAGTAGGGGTCGGGAACGAGCAGTACTTC. Amino acid sequence: CASSLVGVGNEQYF.

The chain links TRBV20-1 to TRBJ1-6, with D hard to call. The CDR3 length is 15 residues. Trimming took off 0 bases at V and 8 bases at J, with 14 bases between the two ends. The germline V gene has CDR1 DFQATT and CDR2 SNEGSKA (reference sequence). The DNA of the CDR3 is TGCAGTGCTAGAGATGGACGAGGGAGAGATTCACCCCTCCACTTT. This translates into CSARDGRGRDSPLHF.

The V call is TRBV7-9, the J call TRBJ2-7; TRBD1 or TRBD2 may be the D gene (5 bases each). Germline V gives CDR1 SEHNR, CDR2 FQNEAQ (reference sequence). Between the trimmed V and J ends, which lost 5 bases and 6 bases, there was a span of 17 bases. The CDR3 runs to 14 residues. The CDR3 region has the DNA TGTGCCAGCAGCCCCCGGAGGTGGGGCGGCGAGCAGTACTTC. Amino acids: CASSPRRWGGEQYF.

The V call is TRBV30, the J call TRBJ1-1; 7 bases agree with TRBD1. CDR1 and CDR2 (germline): GTSNPN, SVGIG (reference sequence). This CDR3 has 12 residues. The junction had 13 bases not matched to a gene; V was cut back by 7 bases and J by 11 bases. The CDR3 bases are TGTGCCTACTCCCCAGGGGGGGGTCAGGCTTTCTTT. Its translation is CAYSPGGGQAFF.

This clonotype showed up just a few times. J is TRBJ2-7 and V is TRBV14; 9 bases are shared with TRBD2. The V segment lost 4 bases and the J segment 2 bases; nucleotides outside the gene matches: 3. The CDR3 has 14 amino acids. Germline loops: CDR1 SGHDN, CDR2 FVKESK. The CDR3 DNA follows: TGTGCCAGCAGCCGGGCTAGCGGGACCTACGAGCAGTACTTC. Its protein is CASSRASGTYEQYF.

Written as DNA, the CDR3 is TGCGCCAGCAGAAACCAGGGGGATACGCAGTATTTT. Protein: CASRNQGDTQYF. This chain connects TRBV5-1 to TRBJ2-3; a possible D gene is TRBD1 (6 bases). Between the trimmed V and J ends, which lost 5 bases and 6 bases, there was a span of 10 bases. The CDR3 loop spans 12 amino acids. Germline V gene data show CDR1 as SGHRS and CDR2 as YFSETQ.

This clonotype was recorded a few times. The V and J genes are TRBV4-3 and TRBJ2-5; 10 bases line up with TRBD2. Germline trimming cut 1 base from V and 5 bases from J; bases unmatched to any gene: 7. Germline V gene data show CDR1 as LGHNA and CDR2 as YSLEER. The CDR3 is made up of 16 amino acids. As DNA, the CDR3 is TGCGCCAGCAGCCAAGTCCTAGCGGGAGCTGGGGAGACCCAGTACTTC. It translates to CASSQVLAGAGETQYF.

This sequence joins TRBV12-3 or TRBV12-4 and TRBJ2-7; D is possibly TRBD1 (6 bases). CDR3 length: 15 residues. V gave up 5 bases and J gave up 2 bases, with 16 bases separating them. CDR3 nucleotide sequence: TGTGCCAGCAGTCCAAGGCGGACAGATCCCTACGAGCAGTACTTC. Amino acids: CASSPRRTDPYEQYF.